This entry concerns a single TCR beta chain. A few counts support this clonotype. Its cognate antigen has yet to be identified. It has no much larger one-base neighbor in the sample; base qualities were not kept. There are 15 amino acids in the CDR3, from cysteine to phenylalanine inclusive. Only the CDR3 region is kept as DNA, spanning 45 bases read in frame from base 1. Donors were 30 to 45 systemically healthy Caucasian individuals from Russia aged about 6 to 100 years. About 9.1 milliliters of peripheral blood were collected from each donor into EDTA-treated Vacutainer tubes. Ficoll-Paque density-gradient centrifugation was used to isolate PBMCs, with at least 6.5 million obtained per sample. Total RNA was extracted from PBMCs with Trizol reagent, with at least 5.5 micrograms obtained per sample. For every donor, an aliquot of PBMCs went through flow cytometry to measure the percentages of naive CD45RAhigh/CD27high T cells.

The receptor library was made with 5' RACE. The run used an Illumina HiSeq 2500. A second PCR of roughly 7 to 11 cycles was performed with a sample-barcoded 5' primer and a J-beta primer mix. A template-switch 5' adaptor carrying 12 random nucleotides introduced a unique molecular identifier onto each TCR beta cDNA molecule. At least 2.5 million CDR3-containing paired-end reads were obtained from each sample. The Mint cDNA synthesis kit, primed by a TRBC-specific oligonucleotide, was used to synthesize first-strand cDNA from all RNA. After uracil-DNA glycosylase treatment, a first 18-cycle PCR used universal primers M1SS and BC2_uni_R on all cDNA. Per the authors' processing: Each sample was normalized by randomly selecting 1 million high-quality reads, each carrying a distinct molecular identifier. Reads with shared molecular identifiers were discarded instead of being binned into consensus sequences. MiTCR, set to a Q25 quality threshold and the strictest error-elimination algorithm, was used for CDR3 identification, clonotype clustering and error correction. A nonparametric unseen species model using Euler transformation provided a lower-bound estimate of total TCR beta diversity. The public reads were reanalyzed by TCRdb: fastp trimming at Q25, MiXCR alignment, in-frame beta chains only. All rows with the same CDR3 protein become a single entry with the most common DNA and genes. TCRdb, not the original authors, processed these V and J calls. This sample gives roughly 800,000 distinct CDR3 sequences in total; 58% of them show up just once. The ten most abundant clones make up 22% of the sample.

This entry comes from a study of blood T cells in healthy people across ages (dated by TCRdb to the mid-2010s). In the study overall: Template switching captured roughly one uniquely barcoded TCR beta cDNA molecule per two T cells in model experiments. Using deep sequencing normalized with unique cDNA molecular identifiers, the study measured how TCR beta repertoire diversity changes with age. To avoid experimental bias, donors of different ages were spread randomly across the sequencing lanes. Using the same blood draw, the study looked at two additional independent replicas of 1 million unique cDNA reads for two donors, one aged 18 to 29 and the other aged 80 or older. Four age groups were formed from the donors: young (average 16 years), middle-aged (approximately 40), aged (over 55) and long-lived (about 75).

What the study reported, not specific to this receptor: Donor CMV infection status was unknown, potentially confounding age-related changes in expanded clonotypes. Estimates of total diversity from one million sequenced T cells were regarded as lower bounds and underestimates. Observed TCR beta diversity per million T cells fell roughly linearly with age, and a significant reduction was already apparent by age around 39. Observed TCR beta diversity correlated strongly with the percentage of naive T cells measured by flow cytometry. Because profiling used bulk unsorted PBMCs, naive and antigen-experienced compartments could not be compared conclusively. The long-lived group showed more naive CD4+ T cells, fewer expanded clones and increased TCR diversity than the aged group, suggesting age selection.

This TCR came from a man aged 25-40 years in good health. The sequence is built from TRBV21-1 and TRBJ2-7; the D call TRBD1 from the table was never checked on the DNA. TRBV21-1 is tagged as a pseudogene. The sample taken for sequencing was blood. The CDR3 loop reads CASSKGWTGRDEQYF. Here is the DNA: TGTGCCAGCAGCAAAGGTTGGACAGGGAGAGACGAGCAGTACTTC.